Sequencing of this T cell receptor (beta chain) was carried out in a study of T cell changes during pregnancy in multiple sclerosis. The CDR3 covers 14 residues. Germline V lookup: CDR1 SGHRS, CDR2 YFSETQ. Trimming at V came to 4 bases and at J to 9 bases, leaving 4 bases not matched to a gene. This clone was counted once. TCRdb's table, derived via immunoSEQ multiplex PCR, lists solely in-frame clones and lacks some. The data show around 36,000 clones, 92% seen once. The specimen was CD8+ T cells from peripheral blood mononuclear cells, collected in the first trimester of pregnancy. This chain links TRBV5-1 with TRBJ1-6, with 10 bases identical to TRBD1. The receptor's source is a female donor with multiple sclerosis, enrolled in a pregnancy study. CDR3 DNA: TGCGCCAGCAGCCCCGGGACAGGGGCTTCACCCCTCCACTTT. Protein product: CASSPGTGASPLHF.